Presented here are 32 T cell receptor beta chains from one specimen sequenced in a study of shared clonotypes between healthy human individuals (dated by TCRdb to the early 2020s). The library was produced with the immunoSEQ multiplex PCR assay. TCRdb limited this immuneACCESS table to in-frame rearrangements with V and J called. A share of clones is missing; checked studies link under half to unresolved V genes, and the rest is unexplained. Present in this sample are about 480,000 clones, 79% of which were seen just once. Of the sample, 10% to 15% is held by the ten largest clones. The sequencing input was PBMCs. These receptor sequences come from a middle-aged woman in good health. Some clones in this sample may be carry-over from other donors' samples.

The CDR3 reads CASSQERQGAYNEQFF. Written as DNA, the CDR3 is TGTGCCAGCAGCCAAGAGAGACAGGGGGCCTACAATGAGCAGTTCTTC. This sequence joins TRBV14 and TRBJ2-1, with TRBD1 matching over 9 bases. The V gene's germline CDR1 is SGHDN and CDR2 FVKESK. V shed 0 bases and J 2 bases; nucleotides not matched to a gene: 2. This CDR3 comprises 16 residues.

J is TRBJ2-3 and V is TRBV19; D uncertain. V lost 5 bases and J lost 0, with 9 bases in between. CDR1 LNHDA and CDR2 SQIVND come from the germline V gene (reference sequence). This CDR3 is 14 amino acids long. This CDR3 reads CASSRLVSTDTQYF. The CDR3 nucleotides read TGTGCCAGTAGTCGCCTCGTAAGCACAGATACGCAGTATTTT.

The J gene is TRBJ2-1, the V gene TRBV6-4; TRBD2 matches at 8 bases. Germline trimming cut 4 bases from V and 6 bases from J; bases unmatched to any gene: 2. The CDR3 consists of 13 residues. Germline V CDR1 and CDR2: MRHNA, SNTAGT. CDR3 loop: CASSAGTSNEQFF. CDR3 nucleotide sequence: TGTGCCAGCAGTGCCGGGACTAGCAATGAGCAGTTCTTC.

The chain carries TRBV5-6 and TRBJ2-5; no firm D call. V gave up 0 bases and J gave up 4 bases, with 10 bases separating them. The CDR3 length is 14 residues. Germline V gene data show CDR1 as SGHDT and CDR2 as YYEEEE. The CDR3 loop is CASSLVGVGETQYF. CDR3 in DNA: TGTGCCAGCAGCTTGGTTGGGGTTGGAGAGACCCAGTACTTC. Combining the CDR3 with reference TRBV5-6 and TRBJ2-5 gives the whole variable domain DAGVTQSPTHLIKTRGQQVTLRCSPKSGHDTVSWYQQALGQGPQFIFQYYEEEERQRGNFPDRFSGHQFPNYSSELNVNALLLGDSALYLCASSLVGVGETQYFGPGTRLLVL.

Only one count was recorded for this clone. The rearrangement links TRBV19 to TRBJ2-1, with TRBD2 matching over 14 bases. The CDR3 extends over 19 amino acids. Per the germline V gene, CDR1 is LNHDA and CDR2 is SQIVND (reference sequence). V lost 0 bases to trimming and J lost 4 bases; unmatched junction nucleotides: 8. The CDR3: CASSIEETSGRAEYNEQFF. The CDR3 DNA reads TGTGCCAGTAGTATAGAAGAGACTAGCGGGAGGGCTGAGTACAATGAGCAGTTCTTC.

The chain uses TRBV6-1 and TRBJ2-7, with unresolved D. The CDR3 consists of 14 residues. The V end was cut by 6 bases, the J end by 1 base, with 13 bases between. Per germline, CDR1 MNHNS and CDR2 SASEGT. In DNA, the CDR3 is TGTGCCAGCAGAACACTCCAGTCGTCCTACGAGCAGTACTTC. Its protein is CASRTLQSSYEQYF.

This clone was counted between two and nine times. The chain recombines TRBV6-6 with TRBJ2-5, with D tentatively TRBD2 (5 bases). The CDR3 consists of 13 residues. The V gene lost 3 bases and the J gene lost 3 bases, with 8 bases spanning the gap. Germline V gives CDR1 MNHNY, CDR2 SVGAGI (reference sequence). The CDR3 nucleotides are TGTGCCAGCAGTTATGCCGGGGAAGAGACCCAGTACTTC. Its translation is CASSYAGEETQYF.

The chain is built from TRBV30 and TRBJ2-2; D might be TRBD2 (6 bases). Germline assignment: CDR1 GTSNPN and CDR2 SVGIG (reference sequence). The ends were cut back, 2 bases at V and 3 bases at J, with 13 bases in the middle. The CDR3 covers 15 residues. The CDR3 DNA reads TGTGCCTGGAGTCAGGGCGGGATGTACACCGGGGAGCTGTTTTTT. This codes for CAWSQGGMYTGELFF.

This clone was picked up one time. This sequence joins TRBV29-1 and TRBJ2-3; D may be TRBD2 (6 bases). Trimming shortened V by 4 bases and J by 4 bases, and 15 bases separated the two germline ends. The CDR3 extends over 14 amino acids. Germline values: CDR1 SQVTM, CDR2 ANQGSEA. CDR3 sequence (DNA): TGCAGCGTTGTGTACGGCGGGACGGCAGATACGCAGTATTTT. It yields the protein CSVVYGGTADTQYF.

This rearrangement joins TRBV28 to TRBJ2-3, with 7 bases fitting TRBD2. V lost 5 bases to trimming and J lost 3 bases; unmatched junction nucleotides: 8. Germline-derived CDR1 and CDR2 are MDHEN and SYDVKM. This CDR3 is built from 15 residues. CDR3 protein: CASSPSGGGTDTQYF. The DNA for the CDR3 is TGTGCCAGCAGTCCCTCCGGGGGAGGGACAGATACGCAGTATTTT.

The V gene is TRBV2, the J gene TRBJ2-5, with 16 bases identical to TRBD2. Per germline, CDR1 SNHLY and CDR2 FYNNEI. The CDR3 is 15 amino acids. After removal of 9 bases from V and 7 bases from J, the junction contained 8 bases not matched to a gene. CDR3 protein: CASGGTSGRAGTQYF. The CDR3 DNA reads TGTGCCAGTGGCGGGACTAGCGGGAGGGCGGGGACCCAGTACTTC.

In nucleotides, the CDR3 is TGTGCCAGCAGCCCCCTTGCGACTAGCGGGCAGGATGAGCAGTTCTTC. This sequence encodes CASSPLATSGQDEQFF. The chain links TRBV7-3 to TRBJ2-1; 10 bases map to TRBD2. Unmatched junction bases numbered 12, after V lost 5 bases and J lost 8 bases. Germline loops: CDR1 SGHTA, CDR2 FQGTGA. The CDR3 is made up of 16 amino acids.

V usage is TRBV4-3 and J usage is TRBJ1-1; D unresolved. The germline CDR1 and CDR2 sequences are LGHNA and YSLEER. The CDR3 consists of 15 residues. V lost 0 bases and J lost 0, with 8 bases in between. DNA for the CDR3: TGCGCCAGCAGCCAAGAGCGGGCTTTGAACACTGAAGCTTTCTTT. Translating gives CASSQERALNTEAFF.

This clone was found once. The chain links TRBV2 to TRBJ2-5, with 10 bases matching TRBD2. The end of the DNA is better explained by TRBJ2-7, so the J call may be wrong. The CDR3 loop spans 13 amino acids. The germline V gene encodes CDR1 SNHLY and CDR2 FYNNEI. The CDR3 sequence is CASRSSGSNEQYF. CDR3 bases: TGTGCCAGCCGCTCTAGCGGGAGCAACGAGCAGTACTTC.

This clone showed up just a few times. The chain has TRBV14 and TRBJ2-7; 11 bases are shared with TRBD2. The CDR3 covers 15 residues. Per the germline V gene, CDR1 is SGHDN and CDR2 is FVKESK. V gave up 4 bases and J gave up 2 bases; unmatched junction bases: 4. The CDR3 coding sequence is TGTGCCAGCAGCCCCACGACTAGCGGGACCTACGAGCAGTACTTC. Protein sequence: CASSPTTSGTYEQYF. Supplemented by reference TRBV14 and TRBJ2-7, the full variable domain reads EAGVTQFPSHSVIEKGQTVTLRCDPISGHDNLYWYRRVMGKEIKFLLHFVKESKQDESGMPNNRFLAERTGGTYSTLKVQPAELEDSGVYFCASSPTTSGTYEQYFGPGTRLTVT.

The chain has TRBV2 and TRBJ1-5; D gene uncertain. From germline, CDR1 is SNHLY and CDR2 FYNNEI. Between the trimmed V and J ends, which lost 4 bases and 4 bases, there was a span of 5 bases. The CDR3 totals 12 residues. The CDR3 region has the DNA TGTGCCAGCAGTGGAAATAATCAGCCCCAGCATTTT. It translates to CASSGNNQPQHF.

As for this clone: This same CDR3 is encoded by further DNA sequences in the sample. V is TRBV18 and J is TRBJ2-7; 13 nucleotides align to TRBD2. V lost 3 bases, J lost 4 bases, and 3 bases stayed unmatched. Germline-derived CDR1 and CDR2 are KGHSH and LQKENI. The CDR3 is 15 amino acids. Written as DNA, the CDR3 is TGTGCCAGCTCACCCAGGACTAGCGGGAGTTACGAGCAGTACTTC. It yields the protein CASSPRTSGSYEQYF.

This clone showed up just a few times. The chain combines TRBV18 with TRBJ2-1; D gene ambiguous. Germline V gene lookup returns CDR1 KGHSH and CDR2 LQKENI. The CDR3 loop spans 14 amino acids. Trimming removed 6 bases from V and 5 bases from J, with 14 bases in between. The CDR3 spells CASSATWGDNEQFF. The CDR3 DNA reads as TGTGCCAGCTCCGCCACCTGGGGTGACAATGAGCAGTTCTTC.

This rearrangement joins TRBV5-5 to TRBJ2-2; the D is unclear. From germline, CDR1 is SGHKS and CDR2 YYEKEE (reference sequence). The CDR3 spans 15 residues. The ends were cut back, 2 bases at V and 1 base at J, with 9 bases in the middle. In DNA form, the CDR3 reads TGTGCCAGCAGCTTTAAGGGCCTGAACACCGGGGAGCTGTTTTTT. This sequence encodes CASSFKGLNTGELFF.

The rearrangement uses TRBV7-8 and TRBJ1-5; tentatively, D is TRBD1 (5 bases). Germline V gives CDR1 SGHVS, CDR2 FQNEAQ. Deletions cut 1 base from V and 9 bases from J, with 19 bases between. The CDR3 is made up of 16 amino acids. The DNA for the CDR3 is TGTGCCAGCAGCTTAGTCCCGGGACCAAAATTTGGGCCCCAGCATTTT. Protein product: CASSLVPGPKFGPQHF.

This clone appeared many times. This chain joins TRBV9 and TRBJ2-5; 11 bases are a match to TRBD2. This CDR3 region has 17 residues. Trimming took 2 bases from V and 5 from J; bases not matched to a gene: 11. CDR1 SGDLS and CDR2 YYNGEE come from the germline V gene. CDR3 in amino acids: CASSVVGLAGTGETQYF. In DNA form, the CDR3 reads TGTGCCAGCAGCGTGGTTGGACTAGCGGGTACGGGGGAGACCCAGTACTTC.

The chain recombines TRBV4-3 with TRBJ2-3; a weak D match, TRBD1 (5 bases). The CDR3 covers 17 residues. Trimming took off 0 bases at V and 1 base at J, with 14 bases between the two ends. The germline V gene encodes CDR1 LGHNA and CDR2 YSLEER. CDR3 sequence reads: CASSQEGVDLGTDTQYF. CDR3 bases: TGCGCCAGCAGCCAAGAAGGGGTAGACCTGGGCACAGATACGCAGTATTTT.

This CDR3 is CASTKDGAGEQFF. For the CDR3, the DNA is TGTGCCAGCACCAAAGACGGGGCGGGTGAGCAGTTCTTC. The chain couples TRBV11-2 to TRBJ2-1; D might be TRBD1 or TRBD2, each matching 5 bases. V lost 7 bases and J 9 bases, leaving 16 bases between the germline ends. The CDR3 totals 13 residues. CDR1 is SGHAT, CDR2 FQNNGV, per germline. Full variable domain (remainder filled in from reference TRBV11-2 and TRBJ2-1): EAGVAQSPRYKIIEKRQSVAFWCNPISGHATLYWYQQILGQGPKLLIQFQNNGVVDDSQLPKDRFSAERLKGVDSTLKIQPAKLEDSAVYLCASTKDGAGEQFFGPGTRLTVL.

The chain links TRBV7-9 to TRBJ2-3, with 7 bases lining up with TRBD2. CDR1 SEHNR and CDR2 FQNEAQ come from the germline V gene (reference sequence). J lost 4 bases, V lost 3 bases, and 4 bases had no gene match. The CDR3 runs 14 residues. The DNA of the CDR3 is TGTGCCAGCAGCTTGGGAGGGAGGGCAGATACGCAGTATTTT. It specifies CASSLGGRADTQYF.

The chain is built from TRBV2 and TRBJ1-3; D remains unclear. The CDR3 is 14 residues long. Between the trimmed V and J ends, which lost 2 bases and 4 bases, there was a span of 9 bases. The germline V gene has CDR1 SNHLY and CDR2 FYNNEI. The CDR3 DNA sequence: TGTGCCAGCAGTGAAAGCCACAGCGGAAACACCATATATTTT. It specifies CASSESHSGNTIYF.

The chain couples TRBV9 to TRBJ2-1; D not resolved. Germline V gene sequence: CDR1 SGDLS, CDR2 YYNGEE. V lost 0 bases to trimming and J lost 2 bases, with 9 bases between them. This CDR3 is built from 15 residues. For the CDR3, the DNA is TGTGCCAGCAGCGTAGTGGCGGTCACCTACAATGAGCAGTTCTTC. Protein sequence: CASSVVAVTYNEQFF.

This chain uses TRBV12-5 with TRBJ2-2; 11 bases match TRBD2. V shed 1 base and J 4 bases; nucleotides not matched to a gene: 5. The germline V gene has CDR1 LGHNT and CDR2 FRNRAP. CDR3 length: 17 amino acids. This chain's CDR3 is CASGLELAGAITGELFF. In DNA form, the CDR3 reads TGTGCTAGTGGTTTGGAACTAGCGGGAGCAATCACCGGGGAGCTGTTTTTT.

V gene TRBV29-1 combines with J gene TRBJ2-7; TRBD1 aligns across 9 bases. The CDR3 extends over 13 amino acids. After removal of 6 bases from V and 6 bases from J, the junction contained 9 bases not matched to a gene. Germline CDR1 is SQVTM and CDR2 is ANQGSEA. The CDR3 DNA reads TGCAGCGTGGAGGGACAGGGCGCCTCCGAGCAGTACTTC. Translated, it gives CSVEGQGASEQYF.

The gene calls are TRBV19 and TRBJ2-7, with 8 bases that match TRBD2. Germline values: CDR1 LNHDA, CDR2 SQIVND (reference sequence). V shed 5 bases and J 3 bases; nucleotides not matched to a gene: 6. The CDR3 length is 14 residues. CDR3 coding DNA: TGTGCCAGTAGTGAACCCGGGACTAGCTACGAGCAGTACTTC. This translates into CASSEPGTSYEQYF.

This chain links TRBV19 with TRBJ2-7; 9 bases map to TRBD2. The junction had 14 bases not matched to a gene; V was cut back by 3 bases and J by 5 bases. The germline V gene encodes CDR1 LNHDA and CDR2 SQIVND (reference sequence). This CDR3 has 17 amino acids. Here the CDR3 DNA reads TGTGCCAGTAGTATTAAGGGGGCGAGCGGGAGGCTCCACGAGCAGTACTTC. Translating gives CASSIKGASGRLHEQYF.

The gene calls are TRBV5-1 and TRBJ2-5; 7 nucleotides align to TRBD1. Germline assignment: CDR1 SGHRS and CDR2 YFSETQ. V lost 0 bases to trimming and J lost 2 bases; unmatched junction nucleotides: 7. The CDR3 contains 16 residues. As DNA, the CDR3 is TGCGCCAGCAGCTTGGGCATCGGGACAGTTCAAGAGACCCAGTACTTC. Protein: CASSLGIGTVQETQYF.

This clone was observed a single time. The chain links TRBV7-3 to TRBJ2-5; D unclear. Trimming took off 5 bases at V and 2 bases at J, with 9 bases between the two ends. The CDR3 is 13 residues long. Per germline, CDR1 SGHTA and CDR2 FQGTGA. The CDR3 DNA reads as TGTGCCAGCAGCGGAGAGAGGCAAGAGACCCAGTACTTC. Its translation: CASSGERQETQYF.